This T cell receptor (beta chain) was retrieved from a study of blood T cell repertoires in COVID-19. Study in general: Acute and convalescent COVID-19 specimens originated in the United States, Italy and Spain. Nucleic acid was either cDNA or gDNA, and it came from T cells, B-cell-depleted T cells, or PBMCs.

The germline V and J ends were trimmed by 6 bases and 0 bases, with 14 bases remaining between them. CDR1 and CDR2 from the germline V gene are KGHSH and LQKENI. CDR3 size: 15 residues. Authors' methods: Amplified reference gene primers provided the basis for estimating nucleated cell counts. Assay used: immunoSEQ multiplex PCR; TCRdb lists only in-frame clones, some missing. V, J and clone size are taken as reported in that table, and D and trimming were inferred from the DNA itself. The repertoire holds over 200,000 clones, around nine tenths seen once, with 0.99% in the top ten. The receptor comes from a middle-aged woman who had recovered from COVID-19. The specimen sequenced was peripheral blood. The J gene is TRBJ1-2, the V gene TRBV18; TRBD1 is a possible D gene (5 bases). CDR3 coding DNA: TGTGCCAGCTCCCCAAGCGGGGGAACTAACTATGGCTACACCTTC. Its protein is CASSPSGGTNYGYTF.